These 8 T cell receptor beta chains were sequenced from one sample in a study of T cells in Graves' hyperthyroidism and ophthalmopathy. From RNA transcripts, TCR beta CDR3 regions were amplified. First-round RT-PCR with HTBI primers amplified the TCR CDR3 region. TCRdb processed the multiplex PCR reads anew with MiXCR; each CDR3 protein has one entry. The repertoire holds 150,000 to 200,000 distinct CDR3 sequences, 9.4% seen once, with approximately 20% in the top ten. The source material was blood. The receptors derive from a woman younger than 30 with Graves' hyperthyroidism that later progressed to Graves' ophthalmopathy.

This clonotype was found many times. The chain links TRBV29-1 to TRBJ2-7; D is possibly TRBD2 (7 bases). The V and J ends lost 6 bases and 4 bases respectively, with 16 bases between them. CDR3 length: 13 amino acids. Germline V gene sequence: CDR1 SQVTM, CDR2 ANQGSEA. In DNA, the CDR3 is TGCAGCGTGATGGAGGGGGGGGTGTACGAGCAGTACTTC. Protein: CSVMEGGVYEQYF.

This clonotype has just a few counts. The chain carries TRBV6-1 and TRBJ1-5; D is undetermined. The CDR3 covers 14 residues. With 5 bases removed from V and 3 bases from J, the gap between germline ends came to 11 bases. The germline CDR1 and CDR2 sequences are MNHNS and SASEGT. CDR3 protein: CASSRERLNQPQHF. The DNA of the CDR3 is TGTGCCAGCAGTCGGGAACGCCTCAATCAGCCCCAGCATTTT.

This clonotype came up many times. The chain has TRBV2 and TRBJ1-1; the D is unclear. CDR1 SNHLY and CDR2 FYNNEI come from the germline V gene. Trimming removed 6 bases at V and 7 bases at J, with 18 bases between. The CDR3 is 14 residues long. CDR3 sequence reads: CASSLRTQSVEAFF. DNA of the CDR3: TGTGCCAGCAGCCTCAGGACCCAGTCGGTTGAAGCTTTCTTT.

In its sample, this clonotype was seen many times. This chain links TRBV7-8 with TRBJ1-1; D gene uncertain. The CDR3 extends over 15 amino acids. From germline, CDR1 is SGHVS and CDR2 FQNEAQ. V shed 0 bases and J shed 0 bases, with 8 bases lying between them. The CDR3, as DNA: TGTGCCAGCAGCTTAGCAAGGGCCATGAACACTGAAGCTTTCTTT. Its protein product is CASSLARAMNTEAFF.

This clonotype has at least ten counts. V usage is TRBV6-1 and J usage is TRBJ2-1; 7 positions match TRBD1. The CDR3 is 13 amino acids. V lost 4 bases to trimming and J lost 7 bases; unmatched junction nucleotides: 4. Germline V gives CDR1 MNHNS, CDR2 SASEGT. The CDR3 DNA follows: TGTGCCAGCAGTGGACAGGGTTTGAATGAGCAGTTCTTC. Its protein product is CASSGQGLNEQFF.

This clonotype was found many times. The genes are TRBV6-1 and TRBJ1-1; TRBD1 agrees at 9 bases. The V gene end was trimmed by 5 bases and the J gene end by 5 bases; junction bases not matched to a gene: 9. This CDR3 has 15 residues. Germline lookup yields CDR1 MNHNS and CDR2 SASEGT. The CDR3 sequence is CASSFGGTGWTEAFF. CDR3 nucleotides: TGTGCCAGCAGTTTTGGCGGGACAGGGTGGACTGAAGCTTTCTTT.

This clonotype was detected ten times or more. This chain uses TRBV27 with TRBJ2-3; TRBD2 aligns across 8 bases. The CDR3 length is 15 residues. The germline V gene has CDR1 MNHEY and CDR2 SMNVEV (reference sequence). The V segment lost 5 bases and the J segment 2 bases; nucleotides outside the gene matches: 6. CDR3 in amino acids: CASSPASGLTDTQYF. The CDR3 coding sequence is TGTGCCAGCAGTCCAGCTAGCGGGCTCACAGATACGCAGTATTTT.

This rearrangement joins TRBV6-1 to TRBJ2-1; TRBD2 matches 7 bases. With 3 bases clipped from V and 0 bases from J, the junction kept 8 bases outside the gene matches. This CDR3 region has 17 residues. Per the germline V gene, CDR1 is MNHNS and CDR2 is SASEGT. As DNA, the CDR3 is TGTGCCAGCAGTGATGTCTTGGGGGGGAGCTCCTACAATGAGCAGTTCTTC. It specifies CASSDVLGGSSYNEQFF.